The 23 T cell receptor beta chains in this list originate from one sample, sequenced in a study of OX40 agonist ivuxolimab in advanced cancers. Some clones are missing from TCRdb's copy, which holds only in-frame ones; the method was immunoSEQ multiplex PCR. The sample consists of 60,000 to 80,000 clones, just over 85% of them appearing once. The source material was CD4+ or CD8+ T cells sorted from blood, sampled in a trial of the OX40 agonist ivuxolimab. The receptor set was obtained from an adult with an advanced solid tumor such as melanoma, head and neck, liver or kidney cancer.

V is TRBV2 and J is TRBJ1-3; D perhaps matches TRBD1 (5 bases). The CDR3 sequence is 14 residues long. With 6 bases removed from V and 0 bases from J, the gap between germline ends came to 9 bases. Germline V gene lookup returns CDR1 SNHLY and CDR2 FYNNEI. The CDR3 spells CASRFDSSGNTIYF. The DNA for the CDR3 is TGTGCCAGCAGGTTCGACAGCTCTGGAAACACCATATATTTT.

This rearrangement joins TRBV5-5 to TRBJ1-6; TRBD1 might be the D (6 bases). Trimming pared 6 bases from V and 7 bases from J, leaving 26 bases between. Per the germline V gene, CDR1 is SGHKS and CDR2 is YYEKEE (reference sequence). The CDR3 length is 18 residues. The CDR3 protein is CASTYGRGALSPNSPLHF. The CDR3 DNA follows: TGTGCCAGCACCTACGGCCGGGGGGCCCTCAGTCCCAATTCACCCCTCCACTTT.

The chain is built from TRBV11-2 and TRBJ2-6; the D is unclear. Trimming took 2 bases from V and 4 from J, leaving 9 bases between them. This CDR3 has 15 amino acids. Germline V gene data show CDR1 as SGHAT and CDR2 as FQNNGV. CDR3 region: CASSLQVSGANVLTF. DNA of the CDR3: TGTGCCAGCAGCTTACAGGTCTCGGGGGCCAACGTCCTGACTTTC.

The chain links TRBV5-1 to TRBJ2-1, with D perhaps TRBD2 (5 bases). In germline, CDR1 is SGHRS, CDR2 YFSETQ. This CDR3 comprises 13 residues. V gave up 1 base and J gave up 9 bases, with 11 bases separating them. The CDR3 here is CASSLSGEGEQFF. In DNA, the CDR3 is TGCGCCAGCAGCTTGTCTGGCGAGGGTGAGCAGTTCTTC. Full variable domain (rest looked up from reference TRBV5-1 and TRBJ2-1): KAGVTQTPRYLIKTRGQQVTLSCSPISGHRSVSWYQQTPGQGLQFLFEYFSETQRNKGNFPGRFSGRQFSNSRSEMNVSTLELGDSALYLCASSLSGEGEQFFGPGTRLTVL.

The chain couples TRBV5-1 to TRBJ2-3; D is unresolved. CDR3 length equals 14 residues. Trimming took 0 bases from V and 5 from J, leaving 10 bases between them. Germline CDR1 is SGHRS and CDR2 is YFSETQ. The CDR3 protein is CASSLGGQRDTQYF. The CDR3 nucleotides are TGCGCCAGCAGCTTGGGTGGGCAGCGAGATACGCAGTATTTT.

There are a few counts of this clone. V usage is TRBV5-6 and J usage is TRBJ1-2, with D maybe TRBD1 (5 bases). This CDR3 has 16 residues. Deletions cut 0 bases from V and 8 bases from J, with 20 bases between. Germline assignment: CDR1 SGHDT and CDR2 YYEEEE. CDR3 nucleotides: TGTGCCAGCAGCTTGGTGGGATCAGGGCGGGGGAGAGGCTACACCTTC. This sequence encodes CASSLVGSGRGRGYTF.

The gene calls are TRBV15 and TRBJ2-7; possibly TRBD1 for D (5 bases). The CDR3 is made up of 17 amino acids. The V end lost 0 bases, the J end lost 4 bases, and 19 bases lay between the germline ends. CDR1 LNHNV and CDR2 YYDKDF come from the germline V gene (reference sequence). CDR3 residues: CATSRDQGRARSYEQYF. CDR3 DNA sequence: TGTGCCACCAGCAGAGATCAGGGCAGGGCTAGGTCATACGAGCAGTACTTC. The full variable domain, in which reference TRBV15 and TRBJ2-7 provide the parts outside the CDR3, is DAMVIQNPRYQVTQFGKPVTLSCSQTLNHNVMYWYQQKSSQAPKLLFHYYDKDFNNEADTPDNFQSRRPNTSFCFLDIRSPGLGDTAMYLCATSRDQGRARSYEQYFGPGTRLTVT.

In DNA form, the CDR3 reads TGTGCCAGCAGCGTAGGGACAGTCATTAATGAAAAACTGTTTTTT. This sequence encodes CASSVGTVINEKLFF. The chain combines TRBV9 with TRBJ1-4; weak D call: TRBD1 (6 bases). Germline V gene lookup returns CDR1 SGDLS and CDR2 YYNGEE. There are 15 residues in the CDR3. V was shortened by 0 bases and J by 4 bases, with 10 bases between the two germline ends.

The rearrangement links TRBV6-6 to TRBJ2-3, with unresolved D. The germline CDR1 and CDR2 sequences are MNHNY and SVGAGI (reference sequence). V lost 5 bases to trimming and J lost 0 bases, with 12 bases between them. The CDR3 is 15 amino acids. The CDR3 is CASSALAPSTDTQYF. The CDR3, as DNA: TGTGCCAGCAGTGCACTTGCTCCTAGCACAGATACGCAGTATTTT.

The chain recombines TRBV5-5 with TRBJ2-3; D not resolved. CDR1 is SGHKS and CDR2 is YYEKEE in the germline V gene (reference sequence). Deletions cut 2 bases from V and 3 bases from J, with 7 bases between. The CDR3 length is 13 residues. In DNA form, the CDR3 reads TGTGCCAGCAGCTTAAGTGGGACAGATACGCAGTATTTT. The encoded protein is CASSLSGTDTQYF.

The chain joins TRBV5-1 to TRBJ2-2; D is uncertain. The CDR3 consists of 13 residues. V was pared by 4 bases and J by 1 base, with 5 bases between. Germline V gene data show CDR1 as SGHRS and CDR2 as YFSETQ. The CDR3 loop reads CASSGENTGELFF. The CDR3 region has the DNA TGCGCCAGCAGCGGCGAGAACACCGGGGAGCTGTTTTTT.

This rearrangement joins TRBV5-6 to TRBJ1-6; possibly TRBD1 for D (6 bases). Germline CDR1 is SGHDT and CDR2 is YYEEEE. This CDR3 has 12 residues. Trimming stripped 4 bases from V and 11 bases from J, with 10 bases between. As DNA, the CDR3 is TGTGCCAGCAGCACCGGGGGGCCACCCCTCCACTTT. The encoded protein is CASSTGGPPLHF.

The chain links TRBV6-5 to TRBJ1-2, with 12 nucleotides matching TRBD1. Unmatched junction bases numbered 6, after V lost 5 bases and J lost 8 bases. The CDR3 totals 14 residues. CDR1 and CDR2 from the germline V gene are MNHEY and SVGAGI. CDR3 bases: TGTGCCAGCAGTCCTCCCGGGACAGGGGGCGGCTACACCTTC. It is translated as CASSPPGTGGGYTF.

The V and J genes are TRBV5-6 and TRBJ2-7, with no clear D. Per germline, CDR1 SGHDT and CDR2 YYEEEE. CDR3 size: 16 residues. With 4 bases removed from V and 3 bases from J, the gap between germline ends came to 20 bases. The CDR3 here is CASSVFPGPPNYEQYF. The CDR3 DNA reads as TGTGCCAGCAGCGTATTTCCCGGCCCCCCCAACTACGAGCAGTACTTC.

V usage is TRBV18 and J usage is TRBJ2-3; D is possibly TRBD2 (5 bases). Trimming removed 6 bases at V and 4 bases at J, with 14 bases between. CDR1 is KGHSH and CDR2 is LQKENI in the germline V gene. The CDR3 loop spans 14 amino acids. The CDR3 here is CASSPTADADTQYF. The CDR3 DNA is TGTGCCAGCTCCCCAACAGCGGATGCAGATACGCAGTATTTT. Full variable domain (remainder filled in from reference TRBV18 and TRBJ2-3): NAGVMQNPRHLVRRRGQEARLRCSPMKGHSHVYWYRQLPEEGLKFMVYLQKENIIDESGMPKERFSAEFPKEGPSILRIQQVVRGDSAAYFCASSPTADADTQYFGPGTRLTVL.

In its sample, this clone was seen once. J is TRBJ1-1 and V is TRBV6-5; no firm D call. The V gene's germline CDR1 is MNHEY and CDR2 SVGAGI. V lost 3 bases and J lost 1, with 9 bases in between. The CDR3 spans 14 residues. The CDR3 DNA follows: TGTGCCAGCAGTTATGTGGGAGGGAACACTGAAGCTTTCTTT. This codes for CASSYVGGNTEAFF.

The chain carries TRBV6-1 and TRBJ1-5; D may be TRBD1 (5 bases). The CDR3 contains 14 residues. V lost 6 bases to trimming and J lost 2 bases, with 11 bases between them. Germline V gene lookup returns CDR1 MNHNS and CDR2 SASEGT. The CDR3 DNA sequence: TGTGCCAGCAGGAGCCAGACAGGCAATCAGCCCCAGCATTTT. Amino acids: CASRSQTGNQPQHF.

The chain links TRBV11-1 to TRBJ2-3; D unclear. This CDR3 spans 14 amino acids. From germline, CDR1 is SGHAT and CDR2 FQDESV (reference sequence). With 2 bases removed from V and 4 bases from J, the gap between germline ends came to 10 bases. The CDR3: CASSLSQPADTQYF. For the CDR3, the DNA is TGTGCCAGCAGCTTAAGTCAGCCGGCAGATACGCAGTATTTT.

The V call is TRBV9, the J call TRBJ1-2; no firm D call. From germline, CDR1 is SGDLS and CDR2 YYNGEE. Trimming stripped 4 bases from V and 8 bases from J, with 12 bases between. The CDR3 runs to 12 residues. As DNA, the CDR3 is TGTGCCAGCAGCCCACCCTCTTCAGGCTACACCTTC. Translation: CASSPPSSGYTF.

This clone is a singleton in its sample. The rearrangement uses TRBV15 and TRBJ2-5, with D perhaps TRBD1 or TRBD2 (5 bases each). CDR1 is LNHNV, CDR2 YYDKDF, per germline (reference sequence). Deletions cut 3 bases from V and 1 base from J, with 9 bases between. This CDR3 region has 14 residues. The CDR3 here is CATSSPGPQETQYF. The CDR3 bases are TGTGCCACCAGCAGCCCGGGACCCCAAGAGACCCAGTACTTC.

The rearrangement joins TRBV18 to TRBJ2-2, with a tentative D call TRBD1 (6 bases). Per the germline V gene, CDR1 is KGHSH and CDR2 is LQKENI. CDR3 length: 15 amino acids. V was trimmed by 3 bases and J by 1 base, leaving 9 bases between them. CDR3 region: CASSPGTLNTGELFF. In DNA, the CDR3 is TGTGCCAGCTCACCTGGGACATTGAACACCGGGGAGCTGTTTTTT.

The genes are TRBV7-8 and TRBJ1-2; D is possibly TRBD1 (5 bases). This CDR3 has 15 amino acids. CDR1 is SGHVS, CDR2 FQNEAQ, per germline. V shed 5 bases and J shed 7 bases, with 20 bases lying between them. The CDR3 nucleotides read TGTGCCAGCAGCCCCGCGGCGGGGGTTACTGGTGGCTACACCTTC. Translating it yields CASSPAAGVTGGYTF.

The chain links TRBV7-2 to TRBJ2-7; D is perhaps TRBD1 (5 bases). Germline assignment: CDR1 SGHTA and CDR2 FQGNSA. This CDR3 is built from 14 residues. Trimming removed 6 bases from V and 9 bases from J, with 21 bases in between. Here the CDR3 reads CASRPDNISGGQYF. The CDR3 bases are TGTGCCAGCAGGCCGGACAACATCTCAGGCGGGCAGTACTTC. Together with reference TRBV7-2 and TRBJ2-7, the CDR3 gives the full variable domain: GAGVSQSPSNKVTEKGKDVELRCDPISGHTALYWYRQSLGQGLEFLIYFQGNSAPDKSGLPSDRFSAERTGGSVSTLTIQRTQQEDSAVYLCASRPDNISGGQYFGPGTRLTVT.